The 20 T cell receptor beta chains presented below share a single source sample, sequenced in a study of tissue T cells after allogeneic stem cell transplantation. The method was immunoSEQ multiplex PCR; TCRdb's version includes in-frame clones alone and lacks a portion of them. Here the sample spans some 48,000 clones, about three quarters being singletons. The sample consisted of sorted cells pooled from one or two spleens. The receptors were sampled from a pool of C57BL/6 mice in good health.

A word on this clone: Mouse names are used for the genes. The read ends 1 residue early relative to the CDR3; the germline J gene fills the gap. The chain combines TRBV26 with TRBJ2-3; D uncertain. The CDR3 covers 12 residues. Germline loops: CDR1 KGHPV, CDR2 FQNQEV (reference sequence). V was cut by 5 bases and J by 1 base, with 4 bases left in between. CDR3 DNA, as far as it was read: TGTGCCAGCAGTGAGGGTGCAGAAACGCTGTAT. Its translation: CASSEGAETLY. The CDR3 in its entirety is CASSEGAETLYF.

On this clone: The gene symbols are mouse symbols. Read coverage stops 1 residue before the CDR3 terminus; the germline J gene supplies the remainder. The V and J genes are TRBV19 and TRBJ1-6; D is unresolved. TRBJ1-6 is an open reading frame, and its role is uncertain. The ends were cut back, 2 bases at V and 0 bases at J, with 9 bases in the middle. Germline-derived CDR1 and CDR2 are FNHDT and SITEND (reference sequence). The CDR3 length is 16 residues. The chain's CDR3 is CASSMRGDSYNSPLYF. CDR3 bases read: TGTGCCAGCAGTATGAGAGGAGATTCCTATAATTCGCCCCTCTAC.

Concerning this clone itself: Gene names denote mouse genes. The DNA read from the CDR3 is TGTGCCAGCAGCCAAGCCGGGACAGCAAACTCCGACTACACC. It is translated as CASSQAGTANSDYT. The whole CDR3 sequence is CASSQAGTANSDYTF. The rearrangement uses TRBV2 and TRBJ1-2, with TRBD1 matching 7 bases. The DNA ends 1 residue before the CDR3 does, and the rest of the CDR3 is filled in from the germline J gene. Germline V gene lookup returns CDR1 LGHNA and CDR2 YSYQKL. The length of the CDR3 is 15 residues. The trim removed 1 base at V and 0 bases at J, leaving 2 bases unmatched.

On this clone itself: The genes and germline here are from mouse. The read ends 1 residue before the CDR3 terminus; that terminus is restored from the germline J gene. The rearrangement joins TRBV20 to TRBJ2-4; D is uncertain. V gave up 3 bases and J gave up 0 bases, with 4 bases separating them. CDR1 and CDR2 (germline): GFQATS, STVNSAI. This CDR3 is 12 amino acids long. The CDR3 sequence: CGARQSQNTLYF. CDR3 DNA (partial): TGTGGTGCTAGACAGAGTCAAAACACCTTGTAC.

In this sample, this clone turned up a few times. The germline and genes are mouse ones. The CDR3 extends 1 residue past the end of the read, so its final part is completed from the germline J gene. The chain has TRBV5 and TRBJ2-1; TRBD2 matches 8 bases. This CDR3 contains 15 residues. Trimming took 3 bases from V and 3 from J; bases not matched to a gene: 4. Germline assignment: CDR1 LGHNA and CDR2 YNLKQL (reference sequence). Partial CDR3 DNA: TGTGCCAGCAGCCACCTGGACTGGGCCTATGCTGAGCAGTTC. Its translation is CASSHLDWAYAEQF. The entire CDR3 protein is CASSHLDWAYAEQFF.

This clone was found a few times. These gene names are mouse names. Sequencing ends 1 residue short of the CDR3 end; the germline J gene provides the rest. The V and J genes are TRBV14 and TRBJ1-3; maybe TRBD1 (6 bases). This CDR3 has 15 amino acids. V lost 5 bases and J lost 0, with 12 bases in between. CDR1 and CDR2 from the germline V gene are SGHDT and FRDEAV. The part of the CDR3 DNA that was read is TGTGCCAGCAGCCCCCGGGACAATTCTGGAAATACGCTCTAT. Translated, it gives CASSPRDNSGNTLY. The entire CDR3 is CASSPRDNSGNTLYF.

This clone was seen more than once but under ten times. Genes and germline are mouse. The CDR3 goes on 1 residue after the read ends, and that part is filled in from the germline J gene. The chain couples TRBV4 to TRBJ2-7; D gene unclear. Deletions cut 4 bases from V and 4 bases from J, with 11 bases between. The CDR3 consists of 13 residues. In germline, CDR1 is LGHDT, CDR2 YNNKQL (reference sequence). The CDR3 reads CASSFRAPYEQYF. CDR3 DNA (partial): TGTGCCAGCAGCTTCCGGGCCCCTTATGAACAGTAC.

As for this clone: Each gene name is a mouse one. The CDR3 extends 1 residue past the end of the read, so its final part is completed from the germline J gene. The rearrangement uses TRBV20 and TRBJ1-1; D not certain. CDR3 length: 13 residues. Germline V CDR1 and CDR2: GFQATS, STVNSAI. Trimming cost V 0 bases and J 0 bases, with 5 bases left between them. Incomplete CDR3 DNA: TGTGGTGCTAGGGACAGAGCAAACACAGAAGTCTTC. Residues: CGARDRANTEVF. The CDR3 as a whole reads CGARDRANTEVFF.

On this clone itself: Mouse gene names and germline throughout. The read ends 1 residue before the CDR3 terminus; that terminus is restored from the germline J gene. The J gene is TRBJ1-1, the V gene TRBV5, with D perhaps TRBD1 (6 bases). Trimming removed 4 bases from V and 1 base from J, with 10 bases in between. CDR3 size: 14 residues. Germline assignment: CDR1 LGHNA and CDR2 YNLKQL (reference sequence). The CDR3 DNA, read in part, is TGTGCCAGCAGCCCTCGGACAGAAAACACAGAAGTCTTC. Its translation: CASSPRTENTEVF. The complete CDR3 reads CASSPRTENTEVFF.

Concerning this clone: The genes and germline here are from mouse. Read data end 1 residue before the CDR3 end; the end is taken from the germline J gene. The chain employs TRBV5 and TRBJ2-2, with 8 bases that match TRBD2. Losses at the gene ends were 6 bases for V and 2 bases for J; bases not matched to a gene: 2. CDR1 is LGHNA, CDR2 YNLKQL, per germline (reference sequence). The CDR3 runs to 14 residues. The CDR3 sequence: CASRGGRNTGQLYF. The sequenced CDR3 bases are TGTGCCAGCAGGGGGGGGCGGAACACCGGGCAGCTCTAC.

There are a few counts of this clone. One base away lies a much larger clone, so this may be a sequencing read error. Gene names are mouse gene names. The read terminates 1 residue ahead of where the CDR3 ends, so the germline J gene completes it. The V call is TRBV5, the J call TRBJ2-7; D not certain. From germline, CDR1 is LGHNA and CDR2 YNLKQL (reference sequence). The CDR3 contains 12 residues. V was shortened by 3 bases and J by 0 bases, with 3 bases between the two germline ends. The CDR3 protein is CASSQSSYEQYF. The sequenced CDR3 bases are TGTGCCAGCAGCCAGAGCTCCTATGAACAGTAC.

A remark on this clone: Genes here carry mouse names. The read ends 1 residue shy of where the CDR3 ends; the end is completed using the germline J gene. This chain uses TRBV17 with TRBJ2-1; D gene unclear. Germline values: CDR1 MNHDT, CDR2 YYDKIL. V gave up 4 bases and J gave up 7 bases, with 11 bases separating them. The CDR3 runs 13 residues. The CDR3 bases that were read are TGTGCTAGCAGTATGCGGGTCTGGGCTGAGCAGTTC. Its translation: CASSMRVWAEQF. The whole CDR3 reads CASSMRVWAEQFF.

This clone was counted once. Gene names denote mouse genes. The CDR3 end lies 1 residue beyond the end of the read and is filled in from the germline J gene. V usage is TRBV13-1 and J usage is TRBJ2-4; 12 bases map to TRBD2. Germline CDR1 reads NSHNY; CDR2 reads SYGAGN. V was pared by 3 bases and J by 0 bases, with 2 bases of the junction left unmatched. CDR3 length equals 16 residues. CDR3 bases read: TGTGCCAGCAGTGGGGACTGGGGGGCAAGTCAAAACACCTTGTAC. Residues: CASSGDWGASQNTLY. The whole CDR3 region reads CASSGDWGASQNTLYF.

Note on this clone: The genes are named according to mouse. The CDR3 extends 1 residue past the end of the read, so its final part is completed from the germline J gene. V gene TRBV19 combines with J gene TRBJ2-1; tentative D call: TRBD1 (5 bases). V lost 4 bases and J 0 bases, leaving 8 bases between the germline ends. The germline V gene encodes CDR1 FNHDT and CDR2 SITEND (reference sequence). The CDR3 is 14 amino acids. CDR3 bases read: TGTGCCAGCAGTCCGACAGATAACTATGCTGAGCAGTTC. Its translation is CASSPTDNYAEQF. Given in full, the CDR3 is CASSPTDNYAEQFF.

In the case of this clone: The gene names given are mouse names. CDR3 DNA, as far as it was read: TGTGCCAGCGGTGCCCCCGGCAAATCCAACGAAAGATTATTT. This gives the protein CASGAPGKSNERLF. The entire CDR3 reads CASGAPGKSNERLFF. V is TRBV13-2 and J is TRBJ1-4; D uncertain. Sequencing ends 1 residue short of the CDR3 end; the germline J gene provides the rest. The V and J ends lost 3 bases and 2 bases respectively, with 11 bases between them. Per germline, CDR1 NNHNN and CDR2 SYGAGS (reference sequence). CDR3 length: 15 amino acids.

Remarks on this clone: The gene names here belong to mouse. The sequence runs out 1 residue before the end of the CDR3; the remainder is reconstructed from the germline J gene. The chain recombines TRBV12-1 with TRBJ2-7; D is unresolved. This CDR3 has 10 amino acids. The V gene lost 0 bases and the J gene lost 8 bases, with 4 bases spanning the gap. Germline V lookup: CDR1 SGHSN, CDR2 HYEKVE. The CDR3 spells CASSLKQQYF. Incomplete CDR3 DNA: TGTGCCAGCTCTCTCAAGCAACAGTAC.

This clone was detected only once. Mouse gene names and germline throughout. The DNA ends 1 residue before the CDR3 does, and the rest of the CDR3 is filled in from the germline J gene. This chain connects TRBV4 to TRBJ1-1; the D is unclear. Per the germline V gene, CDR1 is LGHDT and CDR2 is YNNKQL (reference sequence). CDR3 length: 12 residues. V was shortened by 5 bases and J by 5 bases, with 9 bases between the two germline ends. Incomplete CDR3 DNA: TGTGCCAGCAGCCATCGACAAACAGAAGTCTTC. The encoded protein is CASSHRQTEVF. The whole CDR3 is CASSHRQTEVFF.

Only one count was recorded for this clone. Gene names are the mouse ones. The read ends 1 residue early relative to the CDR3; the germline J gene fills the gap. This chain links TRBV15 with TRBJ2-7, with 10 bases lining up with TRBD2. CDR1 and CDR2 from the germline V gene are SGHND and FRSKSL. V lost 6 bases and J lost 4; bases outside the gene matches: 6. The CDR3 has 14 residues. CDR3 DNA (partial): TGTGCCAGCAGCTGGGGGACTGGGGTTTATGAACAGTAC. This sequence encodes CASSWGTGVYEQY. The whole CDR3 sequence is CASSWGTGVYEQYF.

As to this clone: Gene names and germline match the mouse. With the read ending 1 residue before the CDR3 end, the germline J gene is used to fill in that end. This chain links TRBV1 with TRBJ1-3; D is unresolved. This CDR3 spans 15 amino acids. Germline V gene sequence: CDR1 NSQYPW, CDR2 LRSPGD (reference sequence). V lost 4 bases to trimming and J lost 0 bases, with 10 bases between them. CDR3 residues: CTCSGDGYSGNTLYF. The covered CDR3 bases are TGCACCTGCAGTGGTGACGGATATTCTGGAAATACGCTCTAT.

Worth noting for this clone: The gene symbols are mouse symbols. Coverage ceases 1 residue before the CDR3 finishes, and the germline J gene fills in the end. V and J are TRBV2 and TRBJ2-7; possible D gene TRBD2, 7 bases. The CDR3 consists of 14 residues. CDR1 LGHNA and CDR2 YSYQKL come from the germline V gene. V lost 1 base, J lost 2 bases, and 9 bases lay in between. The CDR3 bases that were read are TGTGCCAGCAGCCAAGGCGGGGGGCCCTATGAACAGTAC. It yields the protein CASSQGGGPYEQY. From start to end, the CDR3 is CASSQGGGPYEQYF.